This paragraph covers one TCR beta chain sequence. Produced via immunoSEQ multiplex PCR; TCRdb's table is partial and in-frame only. Of about 190,000 clones in the sample, around nine tenths were seen once. This sample was included in a study of blood T cell repertoires in COVID-19. Background on the study: PBMCs, B-cell-depleted T cells, or T cells provided the cDNA or gDNA that made up the material.

The CDR3 has 13 amino acids. V dropped 8 bases and J dropped 4; count of bases not matched to a gene: 3. The sequencing sample was made of peripheral blood. The sequence was obtained from a middle-aged woman who had recovered from COVID-19. The V gene is TRBV12-3 or TRBV12-4, the J gene TRBJ2-2; TRBD2 agrees at 8 bases. The CDR3 loop is CASVLAGTGELFF. The CDR3 coding sequence is TGTGCCAGCGTCCTAGCGGGCACCGGGGAGCTGTTTTTT.